This T cell receptor gamma chain was captured by sequencing in a study of gamma-delta T cells after stem cell transplantation. TCRdb reanalyzed the RT-PCR reads using CATT. The sample includes 300 to 500 gamma-chain clones, under 65% of them seen just once. The V segment lost 1 base and the J segment 2 bases; nucleotides outside the gene matches: 5. CDR3 length: 14 residues. Per the germline V gene, CDR1 is EGSNGY and CDR2 is YDSYNSKV. This clone was seen a few times. This TCR was sampled from a human donor. It is not recorded whose cells these are; they may come from a transplant donor. The rearrangement links TRGV2 to TRGJ1 or TRGJ2. The sample comprised gamma-delta T cells. CDR3 sequence reads: CATWDGVDYYKKLF. The DNA of the CDR3 is TGTGCCACCTGGGACGGAGTTGATTATTATAAGAAACTCTTT.